This T cell receptor beta chain was identified in a study of lymphopenia after photon versus proton radiotherapy. Study-wide results and limits: Post-nadir TCR diversity decline inversely tracked overall survival among those who died. After the lymphocyte nadir, photon-treated repertoires showed oligoclonal expansion, especially of CD8+ Temra cells. Photon-treated patients lost naive T cells and TCR diversity; proton-treated stayed stable.

Assay: immunoSEQ multiplex PCR; the TCRdb copy retains only in-frame clones and omits some. The sample shows 65,000 or so clones, roughly 87% of them seen only once. Germline CDR1 and CDR2: MNHNY and SVGAGI (reference sequence). CDR3 length: 15 residues. With 5 bases clipped from V and 3 bases from J, the junction kept 6 bases outside the gene matches. On this clone: Antigen: not known.

The V call is TRBV6-6, the J call TRBJ1-4; 7 nucleotides line up with TRBD1. The TCR was taken from a man at least 80 years old with esophageal cancer. The source was peripheral blood, collected from a patient treated with proton-based radiotherapy. The CDR3 DNA reads TGTGCCAGCAGTAATTCAGGGGGGTCTAATGAAAAACTGTTTTTT. It specifies CASSNSGGSNEKLFF.